Each of the 5 T cell receptor beta chains below was sequenced from the same sample in a study of shared clonotypes between healthy human individuals. Only in-frame clones appear in the TCRdb table, and some are missing; sequencing was by immunoSEQ multiplex PCR. The sample lists about 470,000 clones; 75% to 85% were seen once. The sequenced sample consisted of PBMCs. The receptors here all came from a woman in her thirties or forties in good health. Some clones in this sample may be carry-over from other donors' samples.

The chain uses TRBV29-1 and TRBJ2-5; unclear D gene. Trimming took off 1 base at V and 1 base at J, with 7 bases between the two ends. The V gene's germline CDR1 is SQVTM and CDR2 ANQGSEA. This CDR3 region has 13 residues. The CDR3 loop reads CSVEGKPQETQYF. CDR3 in DNA: TGCAGCGTTGAAGGGAAACCCCAAGAGACCCAGTACTTC.

The rearrangement joins TRBV6-4 to TRBJ1-5, with D maybe TRBD1 (6 bases). This CDR3 region has 13 residues. Germline V CDR1 and CDR2: MRHNA, SNTAGT. The germline V and J ends were trimmed by 5 bases and 6 bases, with 11 bases remaining between them. This CDR3 is CASSNREGQPQHF. CDR3 nucleotide sequence: TGTGCCAGCAGTAACAGGGAGGGTCAGCCCCAGCATTTT.

The chain carries TRBV11-3 and TRBJ2-5; 15 bases line up with TRBD2. Germline CDR1 and CDR2: SGHNT and YENEEA. Trimming took 5 bases from V and 2 from J; bases not matched to a gene: 3. This CDR3 region has 16 residues. The CDR3 DNA is TGTGCCAGCAGCGACGGGACTAGCGGGAGGCAAGAGACCCAGTACTTC. Amino acid sequence: CASSDGTSGRQETQYF.

J is TRBJ1-2 and V is TRBV7-6; 7 nucleotides match TRBD1. Trimming at V came to 6 bases and at J to 4 bases, leaving 8 bases not matched to a gene. Germline CDR1 reads SGHVS; CDR2 reads FNYEAQ. CDR3 size: 14 residues. The CDR3 is CASRLIRGVYGYTF. The CDR3 DNA reads TGTGCCAGCAGATTAATCAGGGGGGTCTATGGCTACACCTTC.

The sample holds one count of this clone. V usage is TRBV5-1 and J usage is TRBJ1-2, with D hard to call. The CDR3 is made up of 14 amino acids. With 0 bases removed from V and 4 bases from J, the gap between germline ends came to 10 bases. Per germline, CDR1 SGHRS and CDR2 YFSETQ. The CDR3 loop is CASSLGATSYGYTF. CDR3 nucleotides: TGCGCCAGCAGCTTGGGGGCGACTAGCTATGGCTACACCTTC.